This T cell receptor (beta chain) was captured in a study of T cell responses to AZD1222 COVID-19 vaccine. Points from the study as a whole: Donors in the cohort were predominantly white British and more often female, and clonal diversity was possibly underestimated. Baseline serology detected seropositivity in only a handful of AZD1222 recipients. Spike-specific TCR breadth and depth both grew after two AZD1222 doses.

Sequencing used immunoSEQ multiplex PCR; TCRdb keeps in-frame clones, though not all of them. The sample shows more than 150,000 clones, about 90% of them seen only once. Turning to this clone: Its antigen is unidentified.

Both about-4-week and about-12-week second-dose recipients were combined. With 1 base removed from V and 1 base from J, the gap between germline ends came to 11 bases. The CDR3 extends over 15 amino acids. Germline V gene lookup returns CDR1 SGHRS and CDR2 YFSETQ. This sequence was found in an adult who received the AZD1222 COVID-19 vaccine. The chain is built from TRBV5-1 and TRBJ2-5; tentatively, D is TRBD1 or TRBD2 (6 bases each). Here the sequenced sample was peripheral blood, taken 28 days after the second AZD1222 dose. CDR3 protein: CASSLMGGPQETQYF. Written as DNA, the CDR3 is TGCGCCAGCAGCTTGATGGGGGGCCCCCAAGAGACCCAGTACTTC.